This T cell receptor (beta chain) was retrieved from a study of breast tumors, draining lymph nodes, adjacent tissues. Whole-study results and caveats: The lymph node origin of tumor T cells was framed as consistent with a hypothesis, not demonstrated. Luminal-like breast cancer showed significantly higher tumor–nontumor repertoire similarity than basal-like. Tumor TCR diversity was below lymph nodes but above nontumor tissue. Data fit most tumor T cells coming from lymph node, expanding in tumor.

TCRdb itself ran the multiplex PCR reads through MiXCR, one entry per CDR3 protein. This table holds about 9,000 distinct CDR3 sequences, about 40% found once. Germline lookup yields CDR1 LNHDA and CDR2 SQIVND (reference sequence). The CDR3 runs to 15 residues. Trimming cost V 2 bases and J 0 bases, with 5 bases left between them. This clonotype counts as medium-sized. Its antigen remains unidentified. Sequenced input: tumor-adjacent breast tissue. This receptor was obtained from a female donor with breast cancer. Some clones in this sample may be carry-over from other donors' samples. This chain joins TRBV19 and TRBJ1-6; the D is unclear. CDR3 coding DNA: TGTGCCAGTAGTATAAGGAGCTCCTATAATTCACCCCTCCACTTT. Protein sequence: CASSIRSSYNSPLHF.